This TCR beta chain was captured by sequencing in a study of shared clonotypes between healthy human individuals. Study observations and caveats: An expected dependence of interdonor clonotype sharing on sequencing depth was noted.

Germline CDR1 reads SGHVS; CDR2 reads FQNEAQ. The length of the CDR3 is 14 residues. CD45RO-negative, CCR7-selected cells formed the naive CD8 fraction, which excluded terminally differentiated effector memory CD45RA+ cells. Using immunoSEQ multiplex PCR, the repertoire was profiled, and TCRdb retains in-frame clones only, with some absent. Among about 2 million clones listed, about 95% were seen once. For this clone: The antigen is undetermined. Mismatch with germline at one junction end may stem from a read error. Distinct nucleotide sequences in the sample also encode this CDR3.

The sample comprised naive CD8+ T cells sorted from blood. The receptor comes from a man in his late teens or twenties in good health. V usage is TRBV7-8 and J usage is TRBJ1-4, with 8 positions matching TRBD1. The CDR3 reads CASSLGQGREKLFF. The CDR3 coding sequence is TGCGCCAGCAGCTTAGGACAGGGTCGCGAAAAACTGTTTTTT.